Shown below are 9 T cell receptor beta chains from a single sample sequenced in a study of control samples from healthy donors and cancer patients. Measured with immunoSEQ multiplex PCR; TCRdb has only the in-frame clones, and not every one. This sample yields 150,000 to 200,000 clones, of which about 90% are seen a single time; 1.3% to 1.5% belongs to the top ten. The sample taken for sequencing was blood. These receptors were obtained from a woman between 50 and 59 years old in good health.

The chain uses TRBV7-9 and TRBJ1-1; D is perhaps TRBD1 (5 bases). The germline V and J ends were trimmed by 5 bases and 7 bases, with 14 bases remaining between them. This CDR3 has 13 residues. Germline loops: CDR1 SEHNR, CDR2 FQNEAQ (reference sequence). CDR3 sequence: CASSPFGRGEAFF. CDR3 in DNA: TGTGCCAGCAGCCCTTTTGGGAGGGGTGAAGCTTTCTTT.

The J gene is TRBJ2-2, the V gene TRBV5-4; a possible D gene is TRBD2 (6 bases). The germline V and J ends were trimmed by 2 bases and 1 base, with 9 bases remaining between them. Germline V CDR1 and CDR2: SGHNT, YYREEE (reference sequence). There are 15 residues in the CDR3. Here the CDR3 reads CASSFGGVNTGELFF. CDR3 DNA: TGTGCCAGCAGCTTCGGAGGGGTGAACACCGGGGAGCTGTTTTTT. Variable domain in full (rest from reference TRBV5-4 and TRBJ2-2): ETGVTQSPTHLIKTRGQQVTLRCSSQSGHNTVSWYQQALGQGPQFIFQYYREEENGRGNFPPRFSGLQFPNYSSELNVNALELDDSALYLCASSFGGVNTGELFFGEGSRLTVL.

The genes are TRBV30 and TRBJ2-2; D is unresolved. The V end was cut by 0 bases, the J end by 6 bases, with 8 bases between. Germline V gene data show CDR1 as GTSNPN and CDR2 as SVGIG (reference sequence). The CDR3 is 13 residues long. The CDR3 region has the DNA TGTGCCTGGAGTGTACTTAGGGCCGGGGAGCTGTTTTTT. Its translation: CAWSVLRAGELFF.

The chain joins TRBV6-5 to TRBJ1-5; maybe TRBD1 (6 bases). V was shortened by 4 bases and J by 3 bases, with 10 bases between the two germline ends. Germline values: CDR1 MNHEY, CDR2 SVGAGI. The CDR3 has 14 residues. The CDR3 DNA sequence: TGTGCCAGCAGTTCCAGGGGTTTCAATCAGCCCCAGCATTTT. The encoded protein is CASSSRGFNQPQHF.

The rearrangement links TRBV2 to TRBJ2-2, with D maybe TRBD2 (6 bases). In germline, CDR1 is SNHLY, CDR2 FYNNEI. This CDR3 region has 14 residues. The ends were cut back, 5 bases at V and 4 bases at J, with 11 bases in the middle. CDR3 in DNA: TGTGCCAGCAGTTCCGGGACTCCCACCGGGGAGCTGTTTTTT. It is translated as CASSSGTPTGELFF.

The chain carries TRBV19 and TRBJ1-4, with TRBD1 identical over 10 bases. The CDR3 is 16 residues long. V gave up 4 bases and J gave up 1 base; unmatched junction bases: 3. CDR1 is LNHDA, CDR2 SQIVND, per germline (reference sequence). The CDR3 coding sequence is TGTGCCAGTAGTACAGACAGGGGGCGAACTAATGAAAAACTGTTTTTT. This encodes CASSTDRGRTNEKLFF.

The chain uses TRBV4-3 and TRBJ1-1; D ambiguous. V gave up 4 bases and J gave up 5 bases, with 8 bases separating them. CDR3 size: 12 residues. The V gene's germline CDR1 is LGHNA and CDR2 YSLEER. This CDR3 is CASSLVGTEAFF. The CDR3 bases are TGCGCCAGCAGCCTAGTCGGGACTGAAGCTTTCTTT.

This chain uses TRBV30 with TRBJ2-1; 11 nucleotides agree with TRBD2. The CDR3 sequence is 20 residues long. The V gene's germline CDR1 is GTSNPN and CDR2 SVGIG (reference sequence). The V segment lost 1 base and the J segment 8 bases; nucleotides outside the gene matches: 22. CDR3 sequence (DNA): TGTGCCTGGAGTGCGGGCCGGATTAGCGGGGGGGCGAGTAGTAGCGATGAGCAGTTCTTC. This translates into CAWSAGRISGGASSSDEQFF.

This chain's CDR3 is CSAPTHYEQYF. The CDR3 region has the DNA TGCAGTGCCCCCACGCACTACGAGCAGTACTTC. This chain connects TRBV20-1 to TRBJ2-7; D is unresolved. This CDR3 spans 11 amino acids. V lost 6 bases to trimming and J lost 3 bases, with 9 bases between them. Germline CDR1 is DFQATT and CDR2 is SNEGSKA (reference sequence).